The 32 T cell receptor beta chains listed next were all sequenced from one sample in a study of T cell repertoires in cytomegalovirus infection (dated by TCRdb to the late 2010s). Reads for this sample came from an Illumina HiSeq 1500. TCRdb trimmed the raw reads at Q25, called clones with MiXCR and kept productive beta chains. Under each unique CDR3 protein, matching rows form one entry showing the most common genes and DNA. Present in this sample are about 900,000 distinct CDR3 sequences, around 32% of which were seen just once. The ten largest clones represent 10% to 15% of the sample. Antigens of these TCRs are unknown. The treatment or condition label here, explained by the study, means: in vitro stimulation with specific CMV peptide epitopes to enrich CMV-specific T cells. The input for sequencing was cultured CD8+ T cells from PBMCs, taken from culture after CMV antigen stimulation. These receptors originate from a human donor in good health (CMV status not recorded). Some clones in this sample may be carry-over from other donors' samples.

This chain connects TRBV20-1 to TRBJ2-5, with a possible D match to TRBD2 (6 bases). The CDR3 length is 16 residues. V was shortened by 4 bases and J by 5 bases, with 23 bases between the two germline ends. Per the germline V gene, CDR1 is DFQATT and CDR2 is SNEGSKA (reference sequence). For the CDR3, the DNA is TGCAGTGCTACCTTAACTCCCACCCGCCTAGCGGAGACCCAGTACTTC. This codes for CSATLTPTRLAETQYF.

This clonotype was counted between two and nine times. V usage is TRBV12-3 or TRBV12-4 and J usage is TRBJ2-1, with D perhaps matching TRBD1 (6 bases). The V end was cut by 7 bases, the J end by 4 bases, with 14 bases between. The CDR3 consists of 14 residues. The CDR3 DNA is TGTGCCAGCACAACCACAGGACAGTACAATGAGCAGTTCTTC. It codes for CASTTTGQYNEQFF.

This clonotype was detected only a few times. This sequence joins TRBV7-4 and TRBJ2-2; 16 bases are shared with TRBD2. CDR1 SGHVT and CDR2 SQSDAQ come from the germline V gene. V lost 3 bases, J lost 1 base, and 8 bases stayed unmatched. The CDR3 extends over 20 amino acids. The CDR3 region is CASSFPGTSGGAWNTGELFF. CDR3 coding DNA: TGTGCCAGCAGCTTCCCGGGGACTAGCGGGGGGGCGTGGAACACCGGGGAGCTGTTTTTT. The entire variable domain, with the rest obtained from reference TRBV7-4 and TRBJ2-2, is as follows: GAGVSQSPRYKVAKRGRDVALRCDSISGHVTLYWYRQTLGQGSEVLTYSQSDAQRDKSGRPSGRFSAERPERSVSTLKIQRTEQGDSAVYLCASSFPGTSGGAWNTGELFFGEGSRLTVL.

This clonotype was recorded at least ten times. V and J are TRBV7-2 and TRBJ1-1; D is undetermined. Deletions cut 5 bases from V and 0 bases from J, with 10 bases between. The germline V gene has CDR1 SGHTA and CDR2 FQGNSA. The CDR3 is made up of 14 amino acids. In nucleotides, the CDR3 is TGTGCCAGCAGCCTAGTGGACCTGAACACTGAAGCTTTCTTT. Encoded protein: CASSLVDLNTEAFF. Using reference TRBV7-2 and TRBJ1-1 for the parts outside the CDR3, the full variable domain is GAGVSQSPSNKVTEKGKDVELRCDPISGHTALYWYRQSLGQGLEFLIYFQGNSAPDKSGLPSDRFSAERTGGSVSTLTIQRTQQEDSAVYLCASSLVDLNTEAFFGQGTRLTVV.

The chain links TRBV4-1 to TRBJ1-4; a weak D match, TRBD1 (6 bases). The CDR3 consists of 14 residues. Germline CDR1 MGHRA, CDR2 YSYEKL. Trimming shortened V by 2 bases and J by 4 bases, and 8 bases separated the two germline ends. The CDR3 here is CASSQWTDNEKLFF. In DNA form, the CDR3 reads TGCGCCAGCAGCCAATGGACAGATAATGAAAAACTGTTTTTT.

This clonotype was picked up a small number of times. Here the CDR3 DNA reads TGTGCCAGCAGCTTTACAGGGGACTACGAGCAGTACTTC. Its protein product is CASSFTGDYEQYF. The V gene is TRBV7-2, the J gene TRBJ2-7; 7 nucleotides line up with TRBD1. The CDR3 loop spans 13 amino acids. CDR1 and CDR2 from the germline V gene are SGHTA and FQGNSA. V gave up 3 bases and J gave up 3 bases; unmatched junction bases: 2.

This clonotype was counted a few times. The chain is built from TRBV12-3 or TRBV12-4 and TRBJ2-1; 8 bases match TRBD1. CDR3 length: 17 amino acids. V shed 5 bases and J 4 bases; nucleotides not matched to a gene: 13. As DNA, the CDR3 is TGTGCCAGCAGTCCTCCCGTGACAGGGGTGGGGTACAATGAGCAGTTCTTC. Protein sequence: CASSPPVTGVGYNEQFF.

This clonotype turned up a few times. The rearrangement uses TRBV18 and TRBJ2-2; D ambiguous. The CDR3 is 15 amino acids. Germline V CDR1 and CDR2: KGHSH, LQKENI. V gave up 10 bases and J gave up 0 bases, with 15 bases separating them. The CDR3 sequence is CATEPETPNTGELFF. CDR3 in DNA: TGTGCCACCGAACCAGAGACACCGAACACCGGGGAGCTGTTTTTT.

This clonotype was counted only a few times. The chain joins TRBV6-2 or TRBV6-3 to TRBJ2-1, with D unresolved. In germline, CDR1 is MNHEY, CDR2 SVGEGT. The CDR3 is made up of 17 amino acids. Between the trimmed V and J ends, which lost 0 bases and 2 bases, there was a span of 14 bases. This chain's CDR3 is CASSYSRELAAYNEQFF. CDR3 DNA: TGTGCCAGCAGTTACTCGAGAGAATTGGCAGCCTACAATGAGCAGTTCTTC.

This clonotype was observed a handful of times. The rearrangement uses TRBV28 and TRBJ1-5, with D possibly being TRBD1 (5 bases). This CDR3 is 14 amino acids long. Germline assignment: CDR1 MDHEN and CDR2 SYDVKM. The V end was cut by 6 bases, the J end by 2 bases, with 11 bases between. Here the CDR3 reads CASRSGGGNQPQHF. In DNA, the CDR3 is TGTGCCAGCAGATCGGGGGGAGGCAATCAGCCCCAGCATTTT.

At least ten counts were recorded for this clonotype. The chain combines TRBV7-2 with TRBJ1-1; no reliable D call. The germline V gene has CDR1 SGHTA and CDR2 FQGNSA. Trimming stripped 8 bases from V and 0 bases from J, with 7 bases between. This CDR3 is 12 amino acids long. The CDR3, as DNA: TGTGCCAGCTCAACAGTGAACACTGAAGCTTTCTTT. Translation gives CASSTVNTEAFF.

The V gene is TRBV5-6, the J gene TRBJ2-1; TRBD1 might be the D (5 bases). The CDR3 has 15 amino acids. Germline CDR1 is SGHDT and CDR2 is YYEEEE. Trimming removed 3 bases at V and 0 bases at J, with 10 bases between. For the CDR3, the DNA is TGTGCCAGCAGCTCTCAGGGTTTCTCCTACAATGAGCAGTTCTTC. This encodes CASSSQGFSYNEQFF.

The J gene is TRBJ2-2, the V gene TRBV4-1; D might be TRBD1 (5 bases). The germline gives CDR1 MGHRA, CDR2 YSYEKL. The CDR3 contains 16 residues. V lost 3 bases and J 4 bases, leaving 15 bases between the germline ends. The DNA for the CDR3 is TGCGCCAGCAGCCATCCCACAGGATCGAGCACCGGGGAGCTGTTTTTT. Amino acid sequence: CASSHPTGSSTGELFF.

The V gene is TRBV15, the J gene TRBJ1-1; D is unclear. From germline, CDR1 is LNHNV and CDR2 YYDKDF (reference sequence). CDR3 size: 16 residues. V was cut by 1 base and J by 2 bases, with 14 bases left in between. Here the CDR3 DNA reads TGTGCCACCAGCAGAGCCGGAGGGAATGGTAACACTGAAGCTTTCTTT. Amino acid sequence: CATSRAGGNGNTEAFF.

This clonotype appeared a few times. The chain is built from TRBV7-9 and TRBJ2-7, with D unclear. The CDR3 has 14 amino acids. V lost 5 bases and J lost 2, with 13 bases in between. Germline CDR1 SEHNR, CDR2 FQNEAQ (reference sequence). CDR3 nucleotides: TGTGCCAGCAGCCATGAAGTTCTCCCCTACGAGCAGTACTTC. Translation gives CASSHEVLPYEQYF.

This clonotype appeared a few times. The chain is built from TRBV19 and TRBJ2-1, with 8 bases lining up with TRBD2. The V and J ends lost 1 base and 6 bases, in that order; junction bases with no gene match: 5. Germline-derived CDR1 and CDR2 are LNHDA and SQIVND (reference sequence). The CDR3 is 15 residues long. The CDR3 protein is CASSIGRGGPNEQFF. The DNA for the CDR3 is TGTGCCAGTAGTATAGGACGGGGGGGCCCCAATGAGCAGTTCTTC.

This chain uses TRBV27 with TRBJ1-5; D gene ambiguous. The CDR3 sequence is 15 residues long. V shed 0 bases and J shed 3 bases, with 9 bases lying between them. CDR1 and CDR2 from the germline V gene are MNHEY and SMNVEV (reference sequence). The CDR3 spells CASSLSAGYNQPQHF. The CDR3 nucleotides read TGTGCCAGCAGTTTATCCGCCGGCTACAATCAGCCCCAGCATTTT.

This clonotype was picked up many times. The rearrangement joins TRBV12-3 or TRBV12-4 to TRBJ2-3, with a weak D call TRBD2 (6 bases). The CDR3 contains 18 residues. Trimming removed 3 bases from V and 0 bases from J, with 19 bases in between. This CDR3 is CASSFRLAYGSSTDTQYF. The CDR3 bases are TGTGCCAGCAGTTTTCGCCTAGCGTATGGTTCTAGCACAGATACGCAGTATTTT.

This clonotype was seen many times. The chain joins TRBV12-3 or TRBV12-4 to TRBJ1-4; D is unclear. Deletions cut 3 bases from V and 8 bases from J, with 13 bases between. This CDR3 has 14 residues. CDR3 residues: CASSFGLAGEKLFF. Written as DNA, the CDR3 is TGTGCCAGCAGTTTCGGGCTGGCGGGAGAAAAACTGTTTTTT.

As for this clonotype: Since a much larger clone is just one base distant, this may be a read error. The CDR3 DNA follows: TGTGCCAGCAGCGTCCAGGGCAATAAGCAGTTCTTC. Translation: CASSVQGNKQFF. The J gene is TRBJ2-1, the V gene TRBV5-4; D possibly corresponds to TRBD1 (5 bases). The length of the CDR3 is 12 residues. Germline CDR1 is SGHNT and CDR2 is YYREEE (reference sequence). Full variable domain (rest looked up from reference TRBV5-4 and TRBJ2-1): ETGVTQSPTHLIKTRGQQVTLRCSSQSGHNTVSWYQQALGQGPQFIFQYYREEENGRGNFPPRFSGLQFPNYSSELNVNALELDDSALYLCASSVQGNKQFFGPGTRLTVL.

This chain links TRBV7-9 with TRBJ2-1; 7 bases agree with TRBD1. CDR1 SEHNR and CDR2 FQNEAQ come from the germline V gene (reference sequence). The CDR3 totals 17 residues. With 5 bases clipped from V and 2 bases from J, the junction kept 12 bases outside the gene matches. DNA for the CDR3: TGTGCCAGCAGCCCTATCCCACAGGGGATCACCTACAATGAGCAGTTCTTC. It is translated as CASSPIPQGITYNEQFF.

This clonotype occurred once. A junction boundary mismatches the germline segment, possibly from a read error. The chain recombines TRBV20-1 with TRBJ2-5; maybe TRBD2 (6 bases). The CDR3 is 18 amino acids. CDR1 and CDR2 (germline): DFQATT, SNEGSKA (reference sequence). CDR3 in amino acids: CSPRSWYRDGTFQETQYF. In DNA form, the CDR3 reads TGCAGTCCTAGATCCTGGTATAGGGACGGGACTTTTCAAGAGACCCAGTACTTC.

This clonotype was observed a few times. This rearrangement joins TRBV20-1 to TRBJ1-1, with 8 bases fitting TRBD1. This CDR3 comprises 14 residues. Germline V gene data show CDR1 as DFQATT and CDR2 as SNEGSKA (reference sequence). V lost 0 bases, J lost 3 bases, and 3 bases stayed unmatched. CDR3 bases: TGCAGTGCTAGAGAAGGGACAGGCTACACTGAAGCTTTCTTT. Translating gives CSAREGTGYTEAFF.

The J gene is TRBJ2-7, the V gene TRBV19; possible D gene TRBD2, 5 bases. The CDR3 is 16 amino acids. Germline CDR1 LNHDA, CDR2 SQIVND (reference sequence). The V gene lost 5 bases and the J gene lost 6 bases, with 23 bases spanning the gap. In DNA, the CDR3 is TGTGCCAGTAGTCCCTCAGCCGGGATCCCAGGACTCGAGCAGTACTTC. Amino acids: CASSPSAGIPGLEQYF.

This clonotype was seen more than once but under ten times. The rearrangement joins TRBV7-6 to TRBJ2-7; D perhaps matches TRBD1 (7 bases). In germline, CDR1 is SGHVS, CDR2 FNYEAQ. The CDR3 is 14 amino acids. V lost 2 bases, J lost 7 bases, and 15 bases lay in between. The CDR3 region is CASSLTGPGGEQYF. The DNA of the CDR3 is TGTGCCAGCAGCTTAACAGGGCCAGGGGGGGAGCAGTACTTC. Supplemented by reference TRBV7-6 and TRBJ2-7, the full variable domain reads GAGVSQSPRYKVTKRGQDVALRCDPISGHVSLYWYRQALGQGPEFLTYFNYEAQQDKSGLPNDRFSAERPEGSISTLTIQRTEQRDSAMYRCASSLTGPGGEQYFGPGTRLTVT.

This clonotype appeared many times. V gene TRBV7-2 combines with J gene TRBJ2-4; D not certain. Germline loops: CDR1 SGHTA, CDR2 FQGNSA. V dropped 5 bases and J dropped 7 bases, with 15 bases sitting between them. The CDR3 covers 14 residues. Written as DNA, the CDR3 is TGTGCCAGCAGCCCGATCGGGCAGTTCAACATTCAGTACTTC. Translated: CASSPIGQFNIQYF.

The count of this clonotype is one. The chain combines TRBV7-6 with TRBJ1-2; no reliable D call. CDR3 size: 13 residues. Germline V gene data show CDR1 as SGHVS and CDR2 as FNYEAQ. The V gene lost 3 bases and the J gene lost 6 bases, with 11 bases spanning the gap. The CDR3 here is CASSFEVLDGYTF. The CDR3 region has the DNA TGTGCCAGCAGCTTTGAAGTTCTCGATGGCTACACCTTC. Together with reference TRBV7-6 and TRBJ1-2, the CDR3 gives the full variable domain: GAGVSQSPRYKVTKRGQDVALRCDPISGHVSLYWYRQALGQGPEFLTYFNYEAQQDKSGLPNDRFSAERPEGSISTLTIQRTEQRDSAMYRCASSFEVLDGYTFGSGTRLTVV.

The chain recombines TRBV9 with TRBJ2-1; D might be TRBD1 (5 bases). Per the germline V gene, CDR1 is SGDLS and CDR2 is YYNGEE. This CDR3 spans 12 amino acids. V dropped 2 bases and J dropped 7 bases, with 7 bases sitting between them. The DNA of the CDR3 is TGTGCCAGCAGCGTTGGACAAAATGAGCAGTTCTTC. It translates to CASSVGQNEQFF.

With respect to this clonotype: A read error is possible here, since a much larger clone lies one base away. The chain uses TRBV7-6 and TRBJ2-2, with 10 bases that match TRBD2. CDR3 length: 16 amino acids. Per the germline V gene, CDR1 is SGHVS and CDR2 is FNYEAQ. V shed 1 base, J shed 4 bases, and the junction held 3 bases outside the gene matches. CDR3 nucleotide sequence: TGTGCCAGCAGCTTAGTGCTAGCGGGGGCCACCGGGGAGCTGTTTTTT. It codes for CASSLVLAGATGELFF.

This sequence joins TRBV7-9 and TRBJ2-2; D is possibly TRBD2 (6 bases). V was clipped by 8 bases and J by 6 bases, with 13 bases between them. The CDR3 totals 13 residues. Germline values: CDR1 SEHNR, CDR2 FQNEAQ (reference sequence). The CDR3 region is CASPGLSAGELFF. The CDR3 DNA reads as TGTGCCAGCCCGGGACTCTCCGCCGGGGAGCTGTTTTTT.

To note about this clonotype: One end of the junction varies from germline; a read error may be responsible. This rearrangement joins TRBV13 to TRBJ1-2, with D possibly being TRBD1 (5 bases). The length of the CDR3 is 15 residues. The germline V gene encodes CDR1 PRHDT and CDR2 FYEKMQ (reference sequence). CDR3 in amino acids: CASSLGRRAVVGYTF. For the CDR3, the DNA is TGTGCCAGCAGCCTAGGGCGCAGGGCCGTCGTCGGCTACACCTTC.

The V call is TRBV29-1, the J call TRBJ2-1; TRBD1 matches 7 bases. The V segment lost 0 bases and the J segment 7 bases; nucleotides outside the gene matches: 21. The CDR3 covers 19 residues. Germline V gene data show CDR1 as SQVTM and CDR2 as ANQGSEA. The CDR3 region has the DNA TGCAGCGTTGAAGATGGTGGTATGGGGACAGATCGTTCGAAGAATGAGCAGTTCTTC. Translating gives CSVEDGGMGTDRSKNEQFF.